This TCR beta chain derives from a study of T-cell reconstitution after alpha-beta-depleted transplantation in children. Deletions cut 0 bases from V and 8 bases from J, with 13 bases between. Germline assignment: CDR1 SQVTM and CDR2 ANQGSEA. The CDR3 is 13 amino acids. This sample's TCRbeta library carried unique molecular identifier barcodes. TCRdb independently ran MiXCR on the PCR reads; one entry per CDR3 protein. The sample lists approximately 490,000 distinct CDR3 sequences; around 13% were seen once. The origin of this receptor is a human donor who donated a stem cell graft to a child with combined immunodeficiency. Sequenced material: PBMCs from the stem cell graft donor, taken from the stem cell graft. The J gene is TRBJ1-2, the V gene TRBV29-1; D unclear. CDR3: CSVEDQRGHGYTF. The CDR3, as DNA: TGCAGCGTTGAAGATCAACGAGGGCACGGCTACACCTTC.